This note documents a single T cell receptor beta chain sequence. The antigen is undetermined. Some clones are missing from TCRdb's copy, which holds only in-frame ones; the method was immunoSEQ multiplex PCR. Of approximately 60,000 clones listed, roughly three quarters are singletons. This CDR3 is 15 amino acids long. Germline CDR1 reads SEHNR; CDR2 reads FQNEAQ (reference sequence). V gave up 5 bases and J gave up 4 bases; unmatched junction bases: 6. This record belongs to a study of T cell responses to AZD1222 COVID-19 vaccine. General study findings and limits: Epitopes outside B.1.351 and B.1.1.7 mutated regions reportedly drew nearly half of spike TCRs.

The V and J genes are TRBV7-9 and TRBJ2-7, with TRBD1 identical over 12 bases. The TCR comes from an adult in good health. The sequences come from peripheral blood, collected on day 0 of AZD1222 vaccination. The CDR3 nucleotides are TGTGCCAGCAGCCCGCGGGACAGGGGGCTTTACGAGCAGTACTTC. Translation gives CASSPRDRGLYEQYF.